This TCR beta chain stems from a study of shared T cell receptors in the human thymus. As to this clone: Additional DNA sequences in this sample encode the identical CDR3.

The data were produced by immunoSEQ multiplex PCR, yet TCRdb's version contains in-frame clones alone and is incomplete. Seen here are about 660,000 clones, around nine tenths observed once, and the top ten hold around 0.0099%. Germline loops: CDR1 SQVTM, CDR2 ANQGSEA. V dropped 0 bases and J dropped 1 base, with 3 bases sitting between them. CDR3 length equals 12 residues. Separately, the same data were catalogued under a study of human thymus T cells. That paper adds: Donors consisted of healthy Finnish infants (having corrective surgery for congenital heart defects). The study used thymus tissue resected during corrective heart surgery. Thymic as well as blood repertoires seemed to favor certain V and J genes unevenly. Thymic repertoires from unrelated individuals overlapped highly, related research reported.

Sequenced sample: thymocytes. The clonotype was recovered from a boy under two years old with a congenital heart defect. The chain employs TRBV29-1 and TRBJ1-2; no reliable D call. The CDR3 loop is CSVEDLNYGYTF. In DNA, the CDR3 is TGCAGCGTTGAAGACCTTAACTATGGCTACACCTTC.